This entry describes one T cell receptor (beta chain). Per germline, CDR1 SNHLY and CDR2 FYNNEI. V shed 8 bases and J shed 3 bases, with 14 bases lying between them. The CDR3 is made up of 13 amino acids. This specimen belongs to a study of blood T cell repertoires in COVID-19. Study in general: Samples representing acute and convalescent COVID-19 were sourced from the United States, Italy and Spain. The analysed material was cDNA or gDNA that came from T cells, B-cell-depleted T cells, or PBMCs.

Per the study methods: Estimated nucleated cell counts came from reference gene primer amplification. Clones were sequenced by immunoSEQ multiplex PCR, and TCRdb holds only the in-frame ones, with some missing. V and J calls and clone size are given by that table; D and trimming were obtained from the DNA. The table lists 150,000 or so clones, 81% of them singletons. The chain carries TRBV2 and TRBJ2-7; D remains ambiguous. The receptor comes from a man aged 60-69 years with active or convalescent COVID-19. The sequenced material came from peripheral blood. The CDR3 protein is CASVLEVGYEQYF. CDR3 sequence (DNA): TGTGCCAGCGTCCTAGAAGTCGGCTACGAGCAGTACTTC.